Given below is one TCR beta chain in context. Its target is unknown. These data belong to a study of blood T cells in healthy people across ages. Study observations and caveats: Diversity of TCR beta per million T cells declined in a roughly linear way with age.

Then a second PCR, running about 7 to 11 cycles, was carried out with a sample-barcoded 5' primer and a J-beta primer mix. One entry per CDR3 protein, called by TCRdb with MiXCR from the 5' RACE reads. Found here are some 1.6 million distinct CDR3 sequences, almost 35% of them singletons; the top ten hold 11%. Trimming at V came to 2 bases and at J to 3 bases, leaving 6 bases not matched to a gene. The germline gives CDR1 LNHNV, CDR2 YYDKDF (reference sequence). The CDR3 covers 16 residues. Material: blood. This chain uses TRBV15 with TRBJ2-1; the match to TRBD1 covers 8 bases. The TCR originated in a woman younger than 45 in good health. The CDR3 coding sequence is TGTGCCACCAGCAGACCTCAGGGGGCGATCTACAATGAGCAGTTCTTC. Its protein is CATSRPQGAIYNEQFF.